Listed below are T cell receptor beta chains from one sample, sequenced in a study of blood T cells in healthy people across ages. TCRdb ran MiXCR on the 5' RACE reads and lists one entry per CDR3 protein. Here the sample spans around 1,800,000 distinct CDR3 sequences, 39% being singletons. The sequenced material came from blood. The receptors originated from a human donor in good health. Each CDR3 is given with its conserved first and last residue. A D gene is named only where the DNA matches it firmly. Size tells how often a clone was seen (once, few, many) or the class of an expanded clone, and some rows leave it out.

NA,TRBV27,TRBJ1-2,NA,TGTGCCAGCAGTTTTACAGGGACTAACTATGGCTACACCTTC,CASSFTGTNYGYTF
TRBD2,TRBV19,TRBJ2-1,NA,TGTGCCAGTACCCCTAGCGGAAGGTACAATGAGCAGTTCTTC,CASTPSGRYNEQFF
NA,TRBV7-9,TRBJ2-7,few,TGTGCCAGCAGCCCCCTTGGTCCCCCCGTACCTAGGTCCGAGCAGTACTTC,CASSPLGPPVPRSEQYF
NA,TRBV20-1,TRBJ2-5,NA,TGCAGTGCCAGTGAGGGGGAACGACTACGGGAGCAGTACTTC,CSASEGERLREQYF
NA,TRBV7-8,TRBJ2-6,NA,TGTGCCAGCAGCCCCCCCCTGGATGGGGCCAACGTCCTGACTTTC,CASSPPLDGANVLTF
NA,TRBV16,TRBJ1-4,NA,TGTGCCAGCAGCCAAAATCCCGTCGGTGAAAAACTGTTTTTT,CASSQNPVGEKLFF
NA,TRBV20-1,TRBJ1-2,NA,TGCAGTGCTAGGATGGGGGAGCGAAACTATGGCTACACCTTC,CSARMGERNYGYTF
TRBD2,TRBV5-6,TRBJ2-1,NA,TGTGCCAGCAGCCCCCAACTAGCGGGGCCTTACAATGAGCAGTTCTTC,CASSPQLAGPYNEQFF
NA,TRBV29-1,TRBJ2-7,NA,TGCAGCGTTGAGTCTGAAACAGGGTACGAGCAGTACTTC,CSVESETGYEQYF
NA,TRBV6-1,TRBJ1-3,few,TGTGCCAGCAGTGAAGGCCGATATTTT,CASSEGRYF
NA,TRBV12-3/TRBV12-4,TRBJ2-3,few,TGTGCCAGCAGTTTTGAGACAGAAGCCAGATCCTCAGATACGCAGTATTTT,CASSFETEARSSDTQYF
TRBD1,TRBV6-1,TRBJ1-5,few,TGTGCCAGCATTTTAGACAGGGCCCTCAATCAGCCCCAGCATTTT,CASILDRALNQPQHF
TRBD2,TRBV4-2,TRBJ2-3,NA,TGTGCCAGCAGCCATCGGACTAGCGGGGGGGCAGATACGCAGTATTTT,CASSHRTSGGADTQYF
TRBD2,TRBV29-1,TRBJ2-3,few,TGCAGCGCACTCGGGGGGGGAACTAACACAGATACGCAGTATTTT,CSALGGGTNTDTQYF
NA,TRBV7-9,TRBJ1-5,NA,TGTGCCAGCAGCCCACCTGGGGCAGACGTTCAGCCCCAGCATTTT,CASSPPGADVQPQHF
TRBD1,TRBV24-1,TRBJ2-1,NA,TGTGCCACCAGTGACCCGGACAGGGGCTACTACAATGAGCAGTTCTTC,CATSDPDRGYYNEQFF
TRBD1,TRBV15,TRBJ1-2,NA,TGTGCCACCAGCATCCTTGGAGGGACAGGAGGCTACACCTTC,CATSILGGTGGYTF
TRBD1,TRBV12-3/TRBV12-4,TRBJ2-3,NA,TGTGCCAGCAGTTTAGAAGGGACAGGGAGTGGAACAGATACGCAGTATTTT,CASSLEGTGSGTDTQYF
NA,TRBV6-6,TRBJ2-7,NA,TGTGCCAGCACTACCCCGAACTCTGTCTACGAGCAGTACTTC,CASTTPNSVYEQYF
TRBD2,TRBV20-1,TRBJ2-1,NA,TGCAGTGCTAGAGATCAACCGGGGGGGCCCTACAATGAGCAGTTCTTC,CSARDQPGGPYNEQFF
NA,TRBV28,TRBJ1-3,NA,TGTGCCAGCGAAGGGGGGTACGGAAACACCATATATTTT,CASEGGYGNTIYF
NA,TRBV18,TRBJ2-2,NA,TGTGCCAGCTCACCAGAAACCCGGGCCGCGAACACCGGGGAGCTGTTTTTT,CASSPETRAANTGELFF
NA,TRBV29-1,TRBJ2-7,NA,TGCAGCGTTACCAAGACAGGCGATGACTACGAGCAGTACTTC,CSVTKTGDDYEQYF
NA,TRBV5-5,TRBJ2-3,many,TGTGCCAGCAGCCGATTCGATGATACGCAGTATTTT,CASSRFDDTQYF
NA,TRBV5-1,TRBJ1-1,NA,TGCGCCAGCAGCTTGGGGAGGGGACCCATGGACACTGAAGCTTTCTTT,CASSLGRGPMDTEAFF
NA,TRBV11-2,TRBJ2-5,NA,TGTGCCAGCAGCTTACAGCTCGGATTCCAAGAGACCCAGTACTTC,CASSLQLGFQETQYF
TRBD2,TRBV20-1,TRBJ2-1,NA,TGCCGTGCTAGTGGGCGGGGGTCCTACAATGAGCAGTTCTTC,CRASGRGSYNEQFF
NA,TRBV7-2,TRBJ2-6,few,TGTGCCAGCAGCATCTGGCGGTCTGGGGCCAACGTCCTGACTTTC,CASSIWRSGANVLTF
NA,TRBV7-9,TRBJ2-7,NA,TGTGCCTGCAGCTTAGGAACCTACGAGCAGTACTTC,CACSLGTYEQYF
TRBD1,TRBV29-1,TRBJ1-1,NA,TGCAGCGCAGGACAGGGGTTATCAGGCACTGAAGCTTTCTTT,CSAGQGLSGTEAFF
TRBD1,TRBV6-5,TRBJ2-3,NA,TGTGCCAGCAGCCTGGGACAGGTTCTTCAAGATACGCAGTATTTT,CASSLGQVLQDTQYF
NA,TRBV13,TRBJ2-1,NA,TGTGCCAGCAGCGCCCCGTTGGACAATGAGCAGTTCTTC,CASSAPLDNEQFF
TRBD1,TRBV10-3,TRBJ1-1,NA,TGTGCCGCAGGGACAGGAGCTTTCTTT,CAAGTGAFF
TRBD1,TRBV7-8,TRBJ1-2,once,TGTGCCAGCAGCTCCTCTCCACCGGGACAGGATTACTATGGCTACACCTTC,CASSSSPPGQDYYGYTF
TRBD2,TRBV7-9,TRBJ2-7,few,TGTGCCAGCAGCCCCTTCCAGAGGCTAGCGGTACACGAGCAGTACTTC,CASSPFQRLAVHEQYF
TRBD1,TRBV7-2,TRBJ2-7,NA,TGTGCCAGCAGCTTAGACATGACAGGGTCCTCCTACGAGCAGTACTTC,CASSLDMTGSSYEQYF
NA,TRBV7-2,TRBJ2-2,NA,TGTGCCAGCAGCATCTATTGGGGGGAGCTGTTTTTT,CASSIYWGELFF
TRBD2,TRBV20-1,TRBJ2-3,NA,TGCAGTGCTACGACTAGCGGGGGGAGAGATACGCAGTATTTT,CSATTSGGRDTQYF
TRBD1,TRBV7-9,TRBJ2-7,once,TGTGCCAGCAGCGACCGGGACAGGCTCCACGAGCAGTACTTC,CASSDRDRLHEQYF
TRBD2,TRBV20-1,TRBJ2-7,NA,TGCAGTGCTCCCCAGGGAGGGAAGGGTAACTACGAGCAGTACTTC,CSAPQGGKGNYEQYF
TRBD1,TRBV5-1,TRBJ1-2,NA,TGCGCCAGCAGCTATAGTACAGGGGCGGATGGCTACACCTTC,CASSYSTGADGYTF
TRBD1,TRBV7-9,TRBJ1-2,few,TGTGCCAGCAGCTTTGCAGGGGGCAATGGCTACACCTTC,CASSFAGGNGYTF
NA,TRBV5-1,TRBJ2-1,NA,TGCGCCAGCAGCTTGCCCGGGGGAGTTAGGGCCAATGAGCAGTTCTTC,CASSLPGGVRANEQFF
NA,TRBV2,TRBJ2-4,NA,TGTGCCAGCAGTCAAGAAGGCTCAGCCAAAAACATTCAGTACTTC,CASSQEGSAKNIQYF
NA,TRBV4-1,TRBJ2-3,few,TGCGCCAGCAGCCAAGATCGGGGCAGGGATACGCAGTATTTT,CASSQDRGRDTQYF
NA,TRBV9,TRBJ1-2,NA,TGTGCCAGCAGCGTAGCTAACCTTAACTATGGCTACACCTTC,CASSVANLNYGYTF
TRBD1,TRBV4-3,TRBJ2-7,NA,TGCGCCAGCAGCGATGCCGTGTCCGCGGGACAGGGTGATCCTTCCTACGAGCAGTACTTC,CASSDAVSAGQGDPSYEQYF
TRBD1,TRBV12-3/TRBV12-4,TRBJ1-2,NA,TGTGCCAGCAGTATACTGACAGGGAGCGGCTACACCTTC,CASSILTGSGYTF
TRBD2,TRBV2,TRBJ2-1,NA,TGTGCCAGCAGTAGCGGGGGGGACTTTACAGAGCAGTTCTTC,CASSSGGDFTEQFF
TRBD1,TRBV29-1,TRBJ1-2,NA,TGCAGCGTTCCTCGCGGACAGGGCTGGGATGGCTACACCTTC,CSVPRGQGWDGYTF
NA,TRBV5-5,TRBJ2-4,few,TGTGCCAGCAGCTTGGGTTCGGGGCGGAACATTCGGTACTTC,CASSLGSGRNIRYF